The rows below give T cell receptor beta chains drawn from one sample of a study of blood T cells in healthy people across ages. Each CDR3 protein is one row after TCRdb ran MiXCR on the 5' RACE reads. This sample has 800,000 to 1,000,000 distinct CDR3 sequences, with approximately 49% found just once. The sequenced sample was blood. The receptors derive from a man younger than 40 in good health. CDR3s include the opening cysteine and the closing phenylalanine or tryptophan. The D gene is left open where the match is weak. Rows give clone size only sometimes, using once, few, many, or a class for an expanded clone.

size: .
V: TRBV6-2/TRBV6-3
length: 13
D: .
J: TRBJ2-3
CDR3: CASGPLSTDTQYF
DNA: TGTGCCAGCGGACCCCTGTCCACAGATACGCAGTATTTT

size: many
V: TRBV29-1
length: 12
D: TRBD1
J: TRBJ2-5
CDR3: CSVGQGGETQYF
DNA: TGCAGCGTTGGACAGGGCGGCGAGACCCAGTACTTC

size: once
V: TRBV10-3
length: 14
D: .
J: TRBJ1-5
CDR3: CAIRSRGTNQPQHF
DNA: TGTGCCATCAGATCAAGGGGGACTAATCAGCCCCAGCATTTT

size: .
V: TRBV3-1
length: 14
D: TRBD1
J: TRBJ2-3
CDR3: CASSPQGVTDTQYF
DNA: TGTGCCAGCAGCCCACAGGGGGTCACAGATACGCAGTATTTT

size: .
V: TRBV6-5
length: 15
D: TRBD2
J: TRBJ2-7
CDR3: CASAPTGGYSYEQYF
DNA: TGTGCCAGCGCGCCGACGGGGGGATACTCCTACGAGCAGTACTTC

size: few
V: TRBV4-2
length: 19
D: TRBD1
J: TRBJ2-6
CDR3: CASSQDPGQVASGANVLTF
DNA: TGTGCCAGCAGCCAAGATCCGGGACAGGTTGCCTCTGGGGCCAACGTCCTGACTTTC

size: .
V: TRBV7-9
length: 15
D: .
J: TRBJ2-3
CDR3: CASSLVGVCTDTQYF
DNA: TGTGCCAGCAGCTTAGTGGGGGTGTGCACAGATACGCAGTATTTT

size: .
V: TRBV7-9
length: 14
D: .
J: TRBJ1-5
CDR3: CASSPPQGAGPQHF
DNA: TGTGCCAGCAGCCCCCCCCAGGGCGCAGGGCCCCAGCATTTT

size: .
V: TRBV6-2/TRBV6-3
length: 20
D: TRBD1
J: TRBJ2-1
CDR3: CASSYARDAGQGALTNEQFF
DNA: TGTGCCAGCAGTTACGCCCGCGACGCGGGACAGGGGGCCTTAACGAATGAGCAGTTCTTC

size: .
V: TRBV7-9
length: 15
D: .
J: TRBJ2-1
CDR3: CASSSGQSSYNEQFF
DNA: TGTGCCAGCAGCTCCGGACAGAGCTCCTACAATGAGCAGTTCTTC

size: .
V: TRBV6-4
length: 15
D: TRBD1
J: TRBJ2-1
CDR3: CASSESEQGNNEQFF
DNA: TGTGCCAGCAGTGAGTCTGAACAGGGGAACAATGAGCAGTTCTTC

size: few
V: TRBV29-1
length: 15
D: TRBD1
J: TRBJ2-7
CDR3: CSVEGSGQGIYEQYF
DNA: TGCAGCGTTGAAGGTTCGGGACAGGGGATCTACGAGCAGTACTTT

size: .
V: TRBV6-6
length: 15
D: .
J: TRBJ2-3
CDR3: CASRELRVNTDTQYF
DNA: TGTGCCAGCAGGGAACTCAGGGTGAACACAGATACGCAGTATTTT

size: once
V: TRBV6-6
length: 14
D: TRBD1
J: TRBJ1-1
CDR3: CASTFKGQNLEAFF
DNA: TGTGCCAGCACTTTTAAGGGACAGAACCTGGAAGCTTTCTTT

size: few
V: TRBV4-1
length: 15
D: .
J: TRBJ2-5
CDR3: CASSQPRDFGETQYF
DNA: TGCGCCAGCAGCCAACCGCGGGACTTCGGGGAGACCCAGTACTTC

size: .
V: TRBV7-2
length: 16
D: .
J: TRBJ2-1
CDR3: CASSPQPGVGVNGQFF
DNA: TGTGCCAGCAGCCCACAACCCGGGGTCGGTGTCAATGGGCAGTTCTTC

size: .
V: TRBV20-1
length: 15
D: .
J: TRBJ1-5
CDR3: CSASDGGKPNQPQHF
DNA: TGCAGTGCTAGTGACGGCGGTAAACCAAATCAGCCCCAGCATTTT

size: .
V: TRBV11-1
length: 16
D: TRBD2
J: TRBJ2-1
CDR3: CASSSTGGISYNEQFF
DNA: TGTGCCAGCAGCTCGACGGGGGGGATTTCCTACAATGAGCAGTTCTTC

size: .
V: TRBV9
length: 15
D: TRBD2
J: TRBJ2-1
CDR3: CASSVGGGWHNEQFF
DNA: TGTGCCAGCAGCGTAGGCGGGGGTTGGCACAATGAGCAGTTCTTC

size: .
V: TRBV29-1
length: 12
D: .
J: TRBJ1-2
CDR3: CSAKVGEDGYTF
DNA: TGCAGCGCGAAGGTAGGGGAGGATGGCTACACCTTC

size: once
V: TRBV29-1
length: 13
D: .
J: TRBJ2-3
CDR3: CSVEGTITDTQYF
DNA: TGCAGCGTTGAAGGTACGATCACAGATACGCAGTATTTT

size: .
V: TRBV7-9
length: 16
D: TRBD2
J: TRBJ2-3
CDR3: CANSLVGGITTDTQYF
DNA: TGTGCCAACAGCTTAGTCGGGGGGATAACCACAGATACGCAGTATTTT

size: .
V: TRBV12-3/TRBV12-4
length: 16
D: TRBD1
J: TRBJ1-2
CDR3: CASSPYLSGQEHGYTF
DNA: TGTGCCAGCAGTCCCTACCTTTCGGGACAGGAGCATGGCTACACCTTC

size: .
V: TRBV28
length: 15
D: .
J: TRBJ1-6
CDR3: CASSFRGTINSPLHF
DNA: TGTGCCAGCAGTTTTCGCGGGACGATCAATTCACCCCTCCACTTT

size: .
V: TRBV30
length: 14
D: .
J: TRBJ2-3
CDR3: CAWSGGHLTDTQYF
DNA: TGTGCCTGGAGCGGGGGACACTTGACAGATACGCAGTATTTT

size: .
V: TRBV2
length: 15
D: TRBD2
J: TRBJ2-3
CDR3: CASSVRASGADTQYF
DNA: TGTGCCAGCAGTGTGCGGGCTAGCGGTGCAGATACGCAGTATTTT

size: .
V: TRBV15
length: 18
D: TRBD2
J: TRBJ2-3
CDR3: CATSGGTSGGQRTDTQYF
DNA: TGTGCCACCAGCGGCGGGACTAGCGGGGGGCAACGCACAGATACGCAGTATTTT

size: .
V: TRBV7-2
length: 13
D: .
J: TRBJ2-1
CDR3: CASSLAATPRRFF
DNA: TGTGCCAGCAGCTTAGCTGCGACTCCCCGGAGGTTCTTC

size: few
V: TRBV9
length: 13
D: .
J: TRBJ2-4
CDR3: CASPPGGGNIQYF
DNA: TGTGCCAGCCCACCCGGGGGCGGAAACATTCAGTACTTC

size: .
V: TRBV10-3
length: 13
D: .
J: TRBJ2-7
CDR3: CAISSEGQGQQYF
DNA: TGTGCCATCAGTTCCGAAGGGCAGGGGCAGCAGTACTTC

size: .
V: TRBV12-3/TRBV12-4
length: 14
D: .
J: TRBJ1-2
CDR3: CASTPGPANYGYTF
DNA: TGTGCCAGCACGCCGGGGCCTGCTAACTATGGCTACACCTTC

size: few
V: TRBV4-3
length: 14
D: .
J: TRBJ2-5
CDR3: CASSPKTAGETQYF
DNA: TGCGCCAGCAGCCCCAAGACGGCTGGTGAGACCCAGTACTTC

size: .
V: TRBV28
length: 17
D: TRBD1
J: TRBJ2-6
CDR3: CASFGQAMGSGANVLTF
DNA: TGTGCCAGCTTCGGACAGGCCATGGGGTCTGGGGCCAACGTCCTGACTTTC

size: many
V: TRBV28
length: 17
D: .
J: TRBJ2-5
CDR3: CASSLRGGARVQETQYF
DNA: TGTGCCAGCAGTTTACGTGGAGGGGCGAGGGTACAAGAGACCCAGTACTTC

size: .
V: TRBV30
length: 13
D: .
J: TRBJ1-1
CDR3: CAWTRHLNTEAFF
DNA: TGTGCCTGGACGCGACATCTGAACACTGAAGCTTTCTTT

size: .
V: TRBV5-1
length: 14
D: TRBD1
J: TRBJ2-1
CDR3: CASSSGGRKNEQFF
DNA: TGCGCCAGCAGCTCAGGGGGTAGGAAGAATGAGCAGTTCTTC

size: once
V: TRBV20-1
length: 15
D: .
J: TRBJ1-5
CDR3: CSALRGDALNQPQHF
DNA: TGCAGTGCCCTAAGGGGCGACGCCTTAAATCAGCCCCAGCATTTT

size: .
V: TRBV20-1
length: 13
D: .
J: TRBJ2-5
CDR3: CSARDIGQETQYF
DNA: TGCAGTGCTAGAGATATAGGGCAAGAGACCCAGTACTTC

size: .
V: TRBV7-2
length: 16
D: .
J: TRBJ1-1
CDR3: CASSLDVGRMNTEAFF
DNA: TGTGCCAGCAGCTTAGACGTCGGACGGATGAACACTGAAGCTTTCTTT

size: .
V: TRBV5-1
length: 16
D: .
J: TRBJ2-3
CDR3: CASSLVEGLGADTQYF
DNA: TGCGCCAGCAGCTTGGTTGAGGGGCTGGGTGCAGATACGCAGTATTTT

size: .
V: TRBV30
length: 15
D: .
J: TRBJ2-5
CDR3: CAWSVPLGGQETQYF
DNA: TGTGCCTGGAGTGTTCCACTAGGTGGACAAGAGACCCAGTACTTC

size: .
V: TRBV13
length: 15
D: TRBD1
J: TRBJ2-3
CDR3: CASTIQGAGVNTQYF
DNA: TGTGCCAGCACCATCCAGGGGGCAGGGGTGAATACGCAGTATTTT